This T cell receptor beta chain was captured by sequencing in a study of T cells in localized non-small cell lung cancer. Notes on the study in general: Heterogeneity is still possible, as just one tumor region was sequenced. The study linked higher blood T cell density to longer overall survival. A median of 57 of the top 100 tumor clones appeared in adjacent lung, which was paired and uninvolved. Highest T cell clonality was seen in uninvolved adjacent lung, surpassing that measured in tumor.

Some clones are missing from TCRdb's copy, which holds only in-frame ones; the method was immunoSEQ multiplex PCR. This table holds around 10,000 clones, roughly 29% found once. Comment on this clone: Its target is not known.

Germline V lookup: CDR1 MNHGY, CDR2 SAAAGT. J lost 5 bases, V lost 6 bases, and 6 bases had no gene match. CDR3 length equals 13 residues. The sequencing here drew on lung tumor tissue, taken before any cancer treatment. This clonotype was sampled from a man between 35 and 75 years old with stage I lung adenocarcinoma. The chain recombines TRBV6-8 with TRBJ1-1, with 7 bases that match TRBD1. The CDR3 nucleotides are TGTGCCAGCAGGGGCAGGGGGGGAACTGAAGCTTTCTTT. It encodes CASRGRGGTEAFF.